This T cell receptor beta chain was retrieved from a study of T cell responses to AZD1222 COVID-19 vaccine. Germline values: CDR1 KGHSH, CDR2 LQKENI. The V end lost 6 bases, the J end lost 3 bases, and 5 bases lay between the germline ends. This CDR3 has 11 residues. Recipients boosted at about 4 weeks or about 12 weeks are pooled. Study results and caveats: Clonal diversity may have been underestimated in mostly white British donors. Among spike-specific TCRs, nearly half reportedly target unmutated variant regions. Spike-specific TCR breadth and depth went up after people got two AZD1222 doses.

Details on this clone: Its antigen is as yet unknown.

Some clones are missing from TCRdb's copy, which holds only in-frame ones; the method was immunoSEQ multiplex PCR. The table includes fewer than 70,000 clones, roughly 87% detected once. This TCR was sampled from an adult who received the AZD1222 COVID-19 vaccine. The specimen was peripheral blood, collected 28 days after the second AZD1222 dose. J is TRBJ2-5 and V is TRBV18; D perhaps matches TRBD2 (5 bases). The CDR3 sequence is CASSGEETQYF. CDR3 bases: TGTGCCAGCTCGGGAGAAGAGACCCAGTACTTC.